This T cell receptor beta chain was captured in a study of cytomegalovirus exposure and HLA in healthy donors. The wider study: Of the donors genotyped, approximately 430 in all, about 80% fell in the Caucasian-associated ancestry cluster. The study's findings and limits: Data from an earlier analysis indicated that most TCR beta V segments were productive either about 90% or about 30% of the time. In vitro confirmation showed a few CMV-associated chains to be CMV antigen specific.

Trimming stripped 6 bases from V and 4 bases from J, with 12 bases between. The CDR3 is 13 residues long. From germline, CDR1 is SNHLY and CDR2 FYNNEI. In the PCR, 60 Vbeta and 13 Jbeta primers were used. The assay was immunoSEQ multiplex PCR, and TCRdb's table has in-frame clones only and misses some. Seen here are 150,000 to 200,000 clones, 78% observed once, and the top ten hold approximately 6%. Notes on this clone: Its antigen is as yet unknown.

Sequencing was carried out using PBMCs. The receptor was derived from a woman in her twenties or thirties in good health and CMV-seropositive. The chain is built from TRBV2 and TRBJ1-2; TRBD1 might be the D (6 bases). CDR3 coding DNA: TGTGCCAGCAGGGCGACAGGTCTCTATGGCTACACCTTC. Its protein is CASRATGLYGYTF.